These 18 T cell receptor beta chains were sequenced from one sample in a study of beta chain features in type 1 diabetes. Reverse transcribing all isolated RNA meant expressed TCRB transcripts were sequenced. Clones were sequenced by immunoSEQ multiplex PCR, and TCRdb holds only the in-frame ones, with some missing. The repertoire includes 200,000 to 250,000 clones, around a quarter of them detected once, and roughly 4.1% sits in the top ten. Sample: central memory CD4+ T cells from blood. All receptors derive from a man aged 30-40 years in good health.

This sequence joins TRBV4-3 and TRBJ2-3, with 7 bases fitting TRBD1. The CDR3 runs to 15 residues. Trimming took 0 bases from V and 1 from J; bases not matched to a gene: 1. Per the germline V gene, CDR1 is LGHNA and CDR2 is YSLEER. CDR3 sequence reads: CASSQEGGGTDTQYF. CDR3 coding DNA: TGCGCCAGCAGCCAAGAAGGGGGCGGCACAGATACGCAGTATTTT.

There are a few counts of this clone. This sequence joins TRBV7-9 and TRBJ1-4; the match to TRBD1 covers 10 bases. V shed 3 bases and J 5 bases; nucleotides not matched to a gene: 0. The CDR3 is 14 residues long. Germline CDR1 SEHNR, CDR2 FQNEAQ (reference sequence). The CDR3 DNA reads as TGTGCCAGCAGCTTGGGACAGGGGAATGAAAAACTGTTTTTT. It is translated as CASSLGQGNEKLFF.

The chain recombines TRBV29-1 with TRBJ2-1; TRBD2 matches at 8 bases. The CDR3 runs 17 residues. CDR1 SQVTM and CDR2 ANQGSEA come from the germline V gene. V was pared by 3 bases and J by 3 bases, with 13 bases of the junction left unmatched. The CDR3 spells CSVEAYPGLEDYNEQFF. The CDR3 DNA sequence: TGCAGCGTTGAGGCTTACCCGGGACTAGAAGACTACAATGAGCAGTTCTTC.

This clone has only a few counts. This chain connects TRBV6-5 to TRBJ1-1; D gene uncertain. CDR3 size: 11 residues. From germline, CDR1 is MNHEY and CDR2 SVGAGI. Trimming stripped 5 bases from V and 7 bases from J, with 8 bases between. The CDR3 DNA sequence: TGTGCCAGCAGTGACGCGAGTGAAGCTTTCTTT. The encoded protein is CASSDASEAFF.

This clone was seen ten or more times. The rearrangement joins TRBV2 to TRBJ1-1, with D hard to call. CDR3 length: 12 amino acids. The ends were cut back, 4 bases at V and 3 bases at J, with 6 bases in the middle. Germline V gene lookup returns CDR1 SNHLY and CDR2 FYNNEI. CDR3 in DNA: TGTGCCAGCAGTGTTGCGGACACTGAAGCTTTCTTT. It is translated as CASSVADTEAFF.

The chain is built from TRBV11-2 and TRBJ2-1; 9 bases line up with TRBD1. Germline CDR1 SGHAT, CDR2 FQNNGV. V lost 6 bases and J lost 8; bases outside the gene matches: 8. The CDR3 is made up of 14 amino acids. The CDR3 DNA reads TGTGCCAGCAGACAAACAGGGGGCAGGGATGAGCAGTTCTTC. It is translated as CASRQTGGRDEQFF.

This clone was recorded a few times. The chain links TRBV9 to TRBJ2-7, with 8 nucleotides matching TRBD1. Germline trimming cut 4 bases from V and 0 bases from J; bases unmatched to any gene: 9. Germline V gene data show CDR1 as SGDLS and CDR2 as YYNGEE. The CDR3 contains 16 residues. The CDR3 DNA sequence: TGTGCCAGCAGCCTTACCGCGGGGACAGGCTCCTACGAGCAGTACTTC. This sequence encodes CASSLTAGTGSYEQYF.

The chain uses TRBV7-2 and TRBJ2-5; a possible D gene is TRBD1 (6 bases). This CDR3 is built from 14 residues. V lost 5 bases, J lost 4 bases, and 14 bases lay in between. Germline V gene data show CDR1 as SGHTA and CDR2 as FQGNSA. Here the CDR3 DNA reads TGTGCCAGCAGCCACCCCGGGACACTAGAGACCCAGTACTTC. This codes for CASSHPGTLETQYF. The full variable domain, completed using reference TRBV7-2 and TRBJ2-5, is GAGVSQSPSNKVTEKGKDVELRCDPISGHTALYWYRQSLGQGLEFLIYFQGNSAPDKSGLPSDRFSAERTGGSVSTLTIQRTQQEDSAVYLCASSHPGTLETQYFGPGTRLLVL.

A few counts support this clone. Different DNA sequences within this sample yield the same CDR3. The CDR3 loop reads CAWSPRYEQYF. CDR3 DNA: TGTGCCTGGTCTCCGCGATACGAGCAGTACTTC. J is TRBJ2-7 and V is TRBV30; no clear D. CDR1 and CDR2 (germline): GTSNPN, SVGIG (reference sequence). The CDR3 is 11 residues long. Trimming took off 5 bases at V and 4 bases at J, with 9 bases between the two ends.

CDR3 residues: CASSLLTEVNEQFF. CDR3 bases: TGTGCCAGCAGCCTGTTGACGGAGGTCAATGAGCAGTTCTTC. This rearrangement joins TRBV7-2 to TRBJ2-1; TRBD2 might be the D (5 bases). Germline-derived CDR1 and CDR2 are SGHTA and FQGNSA. This CDR3 is 14 amino acids long. Trimming took 5 bases from V and 6 from J, leaving 14 bases between them.

V gene TRBV4-1 combines with J gene TRBJ2-1; 7 bases are shared with TRBD2. The V segment lost 0 bases and the J segment 0 bases; nucleotides outside the gene matches: 8. There are 18 residues in the CDR3. Germline V CDR1 and CDR2: MGHRA, YSYEKL. The CDR3 coding sequence is TGCGCCAGCAGCCAAGAAGTACCTAGCGGATACTCCTACAATGAGCAGTTCTTC. Protein sequence: CASSQEVPSGYSYNEQFF.

The chain employs TRBV27 and TRBJ2-7; D remains ambiguous. Germline-derived CDR1 and CDR2 are MNHEY and SMNVEV (reference sequence). V lost 4 bases to trimming and J lost 6 bases, with 16 bases between them. The CDR3 has 14 amino acids. CDR3: CASSSTPRPGEQYF. CDR3 bases: TGTGCCAGCAGTTCCACTCCGCGACCAGGCGAGCAGTACTTC.

This chain joins TRBV5-4 and TRBJ2-1, with TRBD2 matching over 13 bases. Germline CDR1 is SGHNT and CDR2 is YYREEE (reference sequence). The CDR3 extends over 17 amino acids. Trimming at V came to 0 bases and at J to 11 bases, leaving 11 bases not matched to a gene. CDR3 sequence reads: CASSLDAGLAGYGKQFF. DNA for the CDR3: TGTGCCAGCAGCTTGGACGCGGGACTAGCGGGATATGGGAAGCAGTTCTTC.

This clone has at least ten counts. This chain links TRBV7-8 with TRBJ2-7, with TRBD1 matching over 9 bases. The CDR3 extends over 15 amino acids. The germline V gene encodes CDR1 SGHVS and CDR2 FQNEAQ. J gave up 7 bases and V 0 bases, and 7 bases lay outside the gene matches. In DNA form, the CDR3 reads TGTGCCAGCAGCTTAGCGAACAGGGGGCCGGGGGAGCAGTACTTC. Translating gives CASSLANRGPGEQYF.

Only a few counts were recorded for this clone. V and J are TRBV25-1 and TRBJ1-2; D not certain. Germline lookup yields CDR1 MGHDK and CDR2 SYGVNS. The CDR3 is 13 amino acids. V lost 1 base to trimming and J lost 4 bases, with 7 bases between them. CDR3 sequence (DNA): TGTGCCAGCAGTGAATCAGGACTCTATGGCTACACCTTC. The encoded protein is CASSESGLYGYTF.

This clone was seen more than once but under ten times. V gene TRBV29-1 combines with J gene TRBJ2-7, with TRBD2 matching over 11 bases. The V gene's germline CDR1 is SQVTM and CDR2 ANQGSEA. This CDR3 is built from 17 residues. V gave up 2 bases and J gave up 3 bases; unmatched junction bases: 12. CDR3 nucleotide sequence: TGCAGCGTTGAAACTGGGGTGGGGACTAGCGGAGGCTACGAGCAGTACTTC. Translated: CSVETGVGTSGGYEQYF.

The rearrangement uses TRBV9 and TRBJ2-5; maybe TRBD2 (7 bases). Deletions cut 0 bases from V and 4 bases from J, with 13 bases between. The CDR3 contains 15 residues. CDR1 is SGDLS and CDR2 is YYNGEE in the germline V gene. CDR3 in DNA: TGTGCCAGCAGCGTAGGCGGGGGCCCGAGAGAGACCCAGTACTTC. This encodes CASSVGGGPRETQYF.

This clone was seen many times. The rearrangement links TRBV5-1 to TRBJ2-1; D is ambiguous. CDR1 SGHRS and CDR2 YFSETQ come from the germline V gene. V was trimmed by 0 bases and J by 7 bases, leaving 8 bases between them. The CDR3 sequence is 13 residues long. CDR3 DNA sequence: TGCGCCAGCAGCTTGGAAATCGGGAATGAGCAGTTCTTC. It translates to CASSLEIGNEQFF.